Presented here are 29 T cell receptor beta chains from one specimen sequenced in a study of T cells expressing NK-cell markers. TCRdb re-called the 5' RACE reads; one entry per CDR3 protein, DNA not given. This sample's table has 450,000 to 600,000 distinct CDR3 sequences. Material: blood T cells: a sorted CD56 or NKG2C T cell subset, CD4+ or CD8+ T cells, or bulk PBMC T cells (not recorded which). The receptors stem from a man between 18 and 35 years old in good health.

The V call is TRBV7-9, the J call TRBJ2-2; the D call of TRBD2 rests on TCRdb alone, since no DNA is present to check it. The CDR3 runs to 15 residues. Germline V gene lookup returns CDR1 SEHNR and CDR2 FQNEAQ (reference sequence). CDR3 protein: CASSPRRAGTGELFF.

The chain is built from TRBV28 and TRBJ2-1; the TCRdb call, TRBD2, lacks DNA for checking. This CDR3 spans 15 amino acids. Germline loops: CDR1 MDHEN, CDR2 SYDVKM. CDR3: CASSSGGPPYNEQFF.

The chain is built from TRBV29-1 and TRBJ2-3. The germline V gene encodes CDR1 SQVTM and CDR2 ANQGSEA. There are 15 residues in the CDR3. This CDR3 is CSVEDPKRGTDTQYF.

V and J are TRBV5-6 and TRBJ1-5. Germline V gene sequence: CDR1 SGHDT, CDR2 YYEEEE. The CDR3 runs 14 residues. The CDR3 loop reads CASSLAGSKGPQHF.

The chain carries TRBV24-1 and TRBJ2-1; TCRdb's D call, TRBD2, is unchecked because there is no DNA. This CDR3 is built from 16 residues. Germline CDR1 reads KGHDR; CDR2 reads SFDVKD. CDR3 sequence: CATSGQLRGSVDEQFF.

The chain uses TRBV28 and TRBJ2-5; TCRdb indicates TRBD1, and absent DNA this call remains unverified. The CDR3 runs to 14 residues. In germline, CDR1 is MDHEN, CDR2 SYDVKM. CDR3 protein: CASRGRYLQETQYF.

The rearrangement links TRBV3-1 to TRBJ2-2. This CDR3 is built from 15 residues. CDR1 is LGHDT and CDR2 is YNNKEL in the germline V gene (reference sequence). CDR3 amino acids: CASSPQGSNTGELFF.

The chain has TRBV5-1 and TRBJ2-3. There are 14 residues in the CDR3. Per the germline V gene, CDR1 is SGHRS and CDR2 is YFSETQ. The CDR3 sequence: CASSPERGSDTQYF.

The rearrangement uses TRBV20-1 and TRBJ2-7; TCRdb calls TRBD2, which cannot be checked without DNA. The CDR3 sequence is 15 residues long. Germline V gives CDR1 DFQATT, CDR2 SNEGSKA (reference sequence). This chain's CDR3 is CSARGSRDSYYEQYF.

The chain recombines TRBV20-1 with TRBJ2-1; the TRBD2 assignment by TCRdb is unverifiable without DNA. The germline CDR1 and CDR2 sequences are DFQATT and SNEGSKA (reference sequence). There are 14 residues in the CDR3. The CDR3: CSARKAGGPGEQFF.

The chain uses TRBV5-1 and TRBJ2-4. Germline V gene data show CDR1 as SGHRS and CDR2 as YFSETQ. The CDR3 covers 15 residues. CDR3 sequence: CASSLLGNRADIQYF.

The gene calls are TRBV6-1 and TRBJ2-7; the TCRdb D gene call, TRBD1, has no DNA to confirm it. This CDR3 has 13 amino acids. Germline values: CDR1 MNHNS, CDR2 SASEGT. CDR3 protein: CASGRQGGHEQYF.

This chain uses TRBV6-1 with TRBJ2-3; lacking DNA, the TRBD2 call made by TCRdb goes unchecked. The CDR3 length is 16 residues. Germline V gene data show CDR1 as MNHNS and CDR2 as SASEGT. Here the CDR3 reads CASTRPVEGVPDTQYF.

CDR3 residues: CASRTGQQVWGYGYTF. This rearrangement joins TRBV28 to TRBJ1-2; TCRdb calls TRBD1, which cannot be checked without DNA. In germline, CDR1 is MDHEN, CDR2 SYDVKM. The length of the CDR3 is 16 residues.

The CDR3 loop is CASSLSRAEADTQYF. The chain employs TRBV12-3 or TRBV12-4 and TRBJ2-3; TCRdb's D call, TRBD1, is unchecked because there is no DNA. This CDR3 has 15 amino acids.

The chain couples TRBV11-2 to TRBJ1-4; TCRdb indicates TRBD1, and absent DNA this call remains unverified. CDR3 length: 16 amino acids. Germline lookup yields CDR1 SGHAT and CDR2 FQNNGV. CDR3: CASSPGLTGANEKLFF.

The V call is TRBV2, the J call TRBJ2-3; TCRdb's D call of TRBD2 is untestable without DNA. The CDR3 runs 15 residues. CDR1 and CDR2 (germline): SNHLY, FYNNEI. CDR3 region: CASSEQGLVTDTQYF.

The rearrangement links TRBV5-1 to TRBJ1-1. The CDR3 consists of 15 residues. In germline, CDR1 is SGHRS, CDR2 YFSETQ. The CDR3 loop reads CASSLKTAGDAEAFF.

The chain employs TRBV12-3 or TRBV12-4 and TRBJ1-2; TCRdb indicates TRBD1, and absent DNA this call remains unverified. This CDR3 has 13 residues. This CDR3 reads CASTPRGAVGYTF.

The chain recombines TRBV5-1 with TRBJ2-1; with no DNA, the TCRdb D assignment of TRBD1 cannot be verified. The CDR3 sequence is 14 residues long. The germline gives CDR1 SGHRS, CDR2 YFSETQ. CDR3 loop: CASNGDRVSYEQFF.

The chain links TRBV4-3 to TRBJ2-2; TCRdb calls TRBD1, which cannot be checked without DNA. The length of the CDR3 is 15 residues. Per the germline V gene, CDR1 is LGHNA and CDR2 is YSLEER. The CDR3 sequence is CASSQPDRNTGELFF.

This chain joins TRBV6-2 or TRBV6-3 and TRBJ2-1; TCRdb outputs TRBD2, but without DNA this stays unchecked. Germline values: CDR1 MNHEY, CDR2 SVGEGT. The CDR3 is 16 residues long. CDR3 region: CASSWAGTSNGNEQFF.

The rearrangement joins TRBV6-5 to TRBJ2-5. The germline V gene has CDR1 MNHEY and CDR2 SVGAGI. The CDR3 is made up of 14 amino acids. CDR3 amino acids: CASSYSGQAETQYF.

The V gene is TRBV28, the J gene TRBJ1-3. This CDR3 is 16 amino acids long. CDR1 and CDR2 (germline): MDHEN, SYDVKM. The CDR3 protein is CASSLGGSISGNTIYF. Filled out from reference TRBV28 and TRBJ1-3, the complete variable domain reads DVKVTQSSRYLVKRTGEKVFLECVQDMDHENMFWYRQDPGLGLRLIYFSYDVKMKEKGDIPEGYSVSREKKERFSLILESASTNQTSMYLCASSLGGSISGNTIYFGEGSWLTVV.

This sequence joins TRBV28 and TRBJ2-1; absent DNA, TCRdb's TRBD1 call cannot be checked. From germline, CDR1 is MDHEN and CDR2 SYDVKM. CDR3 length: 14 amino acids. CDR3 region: CASRPDRSYNEQFF.

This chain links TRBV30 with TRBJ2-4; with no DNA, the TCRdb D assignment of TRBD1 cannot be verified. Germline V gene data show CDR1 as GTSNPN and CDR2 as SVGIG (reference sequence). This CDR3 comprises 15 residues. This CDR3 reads CAWSGSGSDKYIQYF.

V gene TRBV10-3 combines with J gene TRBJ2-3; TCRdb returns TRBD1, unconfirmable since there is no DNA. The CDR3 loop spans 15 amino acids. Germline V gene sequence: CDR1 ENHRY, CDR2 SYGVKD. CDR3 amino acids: CAITPGQGFTDTQYF.

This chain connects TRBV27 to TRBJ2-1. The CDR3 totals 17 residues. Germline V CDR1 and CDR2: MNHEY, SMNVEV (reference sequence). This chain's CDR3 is CASSLSALAETYNEQFF.

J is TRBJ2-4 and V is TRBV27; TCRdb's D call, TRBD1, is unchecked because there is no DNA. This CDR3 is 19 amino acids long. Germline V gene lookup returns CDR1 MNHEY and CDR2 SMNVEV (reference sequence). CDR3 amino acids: CASSLIFRGSGPPKNIQYF.